This TCR beta chain derives from a study of cytomegalovirus exposure and HLA in healthy donors. Study context: Genetic ancestry analysis placed 81% of the 400 or so donors that were genotyped in the Caucasian-associated cluster. Whole-study results and caveats: In a later analysis, TCR association rates varied by HLA locus: DRB1 most, HLA-C fewest. Productive rates of about 90% or about 30% were seen for most TCR beta V segments in an earlier analysis. Per a later analysis, 15,000 to 20,000 TCR beta sequences showed association with HLA alleles at 0.05 false discovery rate.

Trimming cost V 1 base and J 4 bases; bases outside gene matches: 8. Germline CDR1 GTSNPN, CDR2 SVGIG (reference sequence). The CDR3 runs to 15 residues. In the case of this clone: Its antigen is not identified.

The PCR contained 60 Vbeta and 13 Jbeta primers. Method: immunoSEQ multiplex PCR; TCRdb's copy keeps in-frame clones and lacks some. The sample holds about 130,000 clones, 81% seen once. The sequencing input was PBMCs. The sequence came from a man between 18 and 29 years old in good health and CMV-seronegative. The J gene is TRBJ2-3, the V gene TRBV30; 7 bases match TRBD1. The CDR3 DNA is TGTGCCTGGAGTGACGAACAGGGGATGTCAGATACGCAGTATTTT. This translates into CAWSDEQGMSDTQYF. Full variable domain (outside the CDR3, taken from reference TRBV30 and TRBJ2-3): SQTIHQWPATLVQPVGSPLSLECTVEGTSNPNLYWYRQAAGRGLQLLFYSVGIGQISSEVPQNLSASRPQDRQFILSSKKLLLSDSGFYLCAWSDEQGMSDTQYFGPGTRLTVL.